These T cell receptor beta chains were read from a single sample in a study of breast tumors, draining lymph nodes, adjacent tissues. TCRdb called the multiplex PCR reads again in MiXCR, with one record for every CDR3 protein. The table shows about 230,000 distinct CDR3 sequences, with less than 40% occurring only once. Specimen: axillary lymph node tissue. These receptors all come from a female donor with breast cancer. Some clones in this sample may be carry-over from other donors' samples. The CDR3 runs from the conserved cysteine through the conserved F or W. A D gene is named only where the DNA matches it firmly. Only part of the rows carry a size: once, few, many, or a class if the clone is expanded.

TRBJ2-1,TRBD1,15,TRBV25-1,many,CASSGRDRSYNEQFF,TGTGCCAGCAGTGGACGGGACAGATCCTACAATGAGCAGTTCTTC
TRBJ1-5,NA,13,TRBV11-2,many,CASSLGRHQPQHF,TGTGCCAGCAGCTTAGGACGTCATCAGCCCCAGCATTTT
TRBJ1-1,NA,12,TRBV28,NA,CASRITGRVAFF,TGTGCCAGCAGGATAACAGGGCGTGTGGCTTTCTTT
TRBJ2-3,NA,12,TRBV6-5,few,CASSPEFDTQYF,TGTGCCAGCAGTCCCGAGTTTGATACGCAGTATTTT
TRBJ1-4,TRBD1,15,TRBV13,many,CASKPKTGWDEKLFF,TGTGCCAGCAAGCCCAAGACAGGGTGGGATGAAAAACTGTTTTTT
TRBJ2-1,TRBD2,17,TRBV4-1,many,CASRGSAGGRGTDEQFF,TGCGCCAGCAGGGGGAGCGCGGGAGGACGTGGTACGGATGAGCAGTTCTTC
TRBJ2-7,NA,11,TRBV29-1,many,CSVEVGHEQYF,TGCAGCGTTGAAGTGGGGCACGAGCAGTACTTC
TRBJ2-1,TRBD2,15,TRBV7-6,many,CASSPPGGAYNEQFF,TGTGCCAGCAGCCCCCCGGGAGGCGCCTACAATGAGCAGTTCTTC
TRBJ1-1,TRBD1,14,TRBV12-3/TRBV12-4,few,CASSSGQGGTEAFF,TGTGCCAGCAGTTCTGGACAGGGGGGGACTGAAGCTTTCTTT
TRBJ2-1,TRBD1,14,TRBV18,NA,CASSQGTGRSARFF,TGTGCCAGCTCACAAGGGACAGGGCGTTCGGCGAGGTTCTTC
TRBJ1-4,NA,14,TRBV20-1,many,CSASSGTGNEKLFF,TGCAGTGCTAGTTCCGGGACGGGAAATGAAAAACTGTTTTTT
TRBJ2-1,TRBD2,17,TRBV3-1,NA,CASSQSNSGKSHNEQFF,TGTGCCAGCAGCCAAAGTAATAGCGGGAAGTCTCACAATGAGCAGTTCTTC
TRBJ2-2,NA,14,TRBV5-6,many,CASSPRAGIGELFF,TGTGCCAGCAGCCCAAGGGCGGGGATCGGGGAGCTGTTTTTT
TRBJ1-4,NA,14,TRBV6-6,few,CASSQGPTGEKLFF,TGTGCCAGCAGCCAGGGCCCCACTGGGGAAAAACTGTTTTTT
TRBJ2-7,TRBD2,15,TRBV5-1,many,CASSLGSGANYEQYF,TGCGCCAGCAGCTTGGGTAGCGGGGCGAATTACGAGCAGTACTTC
TRBJ2-3,NA,12,TRBV24-1,NA,CATSGVLHTQYF,TGTGCCACCAGCGGGGTTCTCCATACGCAGTATTTT
TRBJ1-3,NA,16,TRBV5-6,many,CASSLDLGGIGNTIYF,TGTGCCAGCAGCTTGGATCTTGGGGGTATAGGAAACACCATATATTTT
TRBJ2-6,TRBD1,13,TRBV7-8,few,CASSSRGRTTEAF,TGTGCCAGCAGCTCCAGGGGGCGAACCACTGAAGCTTTC
TRBJ2-6,TRBD2,17,TRBV20-1,many,CSARESGRSSGANVLTF,TGCAGTGCTAGGGAGAGCGGGAGGTCCTCTGGGGCCAACGTCCTGACTTTC
TRBJ2-3,TRBD2,15,TRBV20-1,many,CSAGGTSGGTDTQYF,TGCAGTGCGGGGGGGACTAGCGGGGGCACAGATACGCAGTATTTT
TRBJ2-2,NA,14,TRBV9,many,CASSVRANTGELFF,TGTGCCAGCAGCGTAAGGGCGAACACCGGGGAGCTGTTTTTT
TRBJ2-1,NA,15,TRBV12-3/TRBV12-4,NA,CASAREALPTFDQFF,TGTGCCAGCGCGCGGGAAGCTCTGCCCACCTTCGACCAGTTCTTC
TRBJ1-4,NA,15,TRBV7-3,NA,CASSSRDGRLEKLFF,TGTGCCAGCAGCTCGAGGGACGGCCGGCTCGAGAAACTGTTTTTT
TRBJ1-1,NA,13,TRBV6-6,few,CASNTQGNTEAFF,TGTGCCAGCAATACCCAGGGGAACACTGAAGCTTTCTTT
TRBJ2-5,TRBD1,16,TRBV5-1,NA,CASSSGQGFDVETQYF,TGCGCCAGCAGTTCAGGACAGGGGTTCGACGTAGAGACCCAGTACTTC
TRBJ2-7,TRBD2,15,TRBV20-1,many,CSAGTGTRGAYEQYF,TGCAGTGCGGGGACCGGGACCCGGGGGGCCTACGAGCAGTACTTC
TRBJ2-3,TRBD1,14,TRBV12-3/TRBV12-4,many,CASSTGGITDTQYF,TGTGCCAGCAGTACAGGGGGGATTACAGATACGCAGTATTTT
TRBJ2-3,NA,15,TRBV6-6,NA,CASSQAGEYADTQYF,TGTGCCAGCAGTCAGGCCGGAGAGTACGCAGATACGCAGTATTTT
TRBJ2-7,NA,13,TRBV20-1,many,CSAIWRSSYEQYF,TGCAGTGCTATCTGGCGGAGCTCCTACGAGCAGTACTTC
TRBJ1-6,NA,16,TRBV30,NA,CAWRGRGGGINSPLHF,TGTGCCTGGAGGGGACGGGGGGGAGGGATTAATTCACCCCTCCACTTT
TRBJ2-1,TRBD2,17,TRBV2,few,CASSPSVSSGRGYEQFF,TGTGCCAGCTCACCCTCCGTTTCTAGCGGGAGGGGCTATGAGCAGTTCTTC
TRBJ1-5,NA,15,TRBV28,NA,CASGQSPRAHQPQHF,TGTGCCAGCGGTCAGTCACCGAGGGCCCATCAGCCCCAGCATTTT
TRBJ2-3,TRBD2,15,TRBV6-6,NA,CASRATSGGTDTQYF,TGTGCCAGCAGGGCGACTAGCGGGGGCACAGATACGCAGTATTTT
TRBJ2-3,NA,16,TRBV13,NA,CASSLEGRTYTDTQYF,TGTGCCAGCAGCTTAGAGGGAAGGACCTACACAGATACGCAGTATTTT
TRBJ2-2,NA,13,TRBV7-2,NA,CASSLAGGGELFF,TGTGCCAGCAGCTTAGCGGGGGGAGGGGAGCTGTTTTTT
TRBJ2-7,TRBD2,13,TRBV7-2,many,CASSLAGNYEQYF,TGTGCCAGCAGTTTAGCGGGGAACTACGAGCAGTACTTC
TRBJ1-2,TRBD1,12,TRBV7-9,once,CASNRQGDCYHF,TGTGCCAGCAACAGACAGGGCGATTGCTACCACTTC
TRBJ2-7,NA,13,TRBV10-3,many,CAAQGDFSYEQYF,TGTGCCGCCCAGGGGGACTTTAGCTACGAGCAGTACTTC
TRBJ2-7,NA,14,TRBV12-3/TRBV12-4,many,CASSLMAAPYEQYF,TGTGCCAGCAGTTTAATGGCAGCGCCCTACGAGCAGTACTTC
TRBJ2-7,TRBD1,13,TRBV5-1,many,CASRVGQTYEQYF,TGCGCCAGCAGAGTGGGACAGACCTACGAGCAGTACTTC
TRBJ2-5,TRBD2,16,TRBV11-2,many,CASSLLSGAGQETQYF,TGTGCCAGCAGCTTATTGTCGGGAGCGGGGCAAGAGACCCAGTACTTC
TRBJ2-5,TRBD2,14,TRBV10-3,once,CAIRPSGSWETQYF,TGTGCCATCAGGCCTAGCGGGAGTTGGGAGACCCAGTACTTC
TRBJ2-3,TRBD2,15,TRBV9,many,CASSLGLPPTDTQYF,TGTGCCAGCAGCTTGGGACTACCGCCCACAGATACGCAGTATTTT
TRBJ2-5,TRBD1,15,TRBV7-2,many,CASSLAGQVLETQYF,TGTGCCAGCAGCTTAGCGGGACAGGTGCTGGAGACCCAGTACTTC
TRBJ2-7,NA,12,TRBV5-6,many,CASSSSRYEQYF,TGTGCCAGCAGTTCTTCCCGCTACGAGCAGTACTTC
TRBJ1-2,NA,10,TRBV7-9,NA,CATDFMAPTF,TGTGCCACCGACTTTATGGCACCTACCTTC
TRBJ1-5,NA,13,TRBV11-2,NA,CARRGNSNQPQHF,TGTGCTCGCAGGGGTAATAGCAATCAGCCCCAGCATTTT
TRBJ2-3,TRBD1,14,TRBV20-1,NA,CSAMGQGGTDTQYF,TGCAGTGCAATGGGACAGGGGGGCACAGATACGCAGTATTTT
TRBJ2-7,TRBD2,13,TRBV20-1,many,CSARTSGSYEQYF,TGCAGTGCCCGGACTAGCGGGAGTTACGAGCAGTACTTC
TRBJ2-5,TRBD1,15,TRBV15,NA,CATSRTGTGAETQYF,TGTGCCACCAGCAGAACAGGGACAGGGGCAGAGACCCAGTACTTC
TRBJ1-5,TRBD1,16,TRBV18,many,CASSRATGGSDQPQHF,TGTGCCAGCTCGCGAGCTACAGGGGGAAGTGATCAGCCCCAGCATTTT
TRBJ1-2,NA,12,TRBV5-6,NA,CASSKGVYGYTF,TGTGCCAGCAGCAAGGGGGTCTATGGCTACACCTTC
TRBJ1-1,TRBD1,15,TRBV15,many,CATGGQGPMNTEAFF,TGTGCCACCGGGGGACAGGGCCCAATGAACACTGAAGCTTTCTTT
TRBJ2-2,NA,14,TRBV5-1,many,CASSLGGDTGELFF,TGCGCCAGCAGCTTGGGTGGAGACACCGGGGAGCTGTTTTTT
TRBJ1-5,NA,13,TRBV30,many,CAWSKGYEQPQHF,TGTGCCTGGAGTAAAGGGTATGAACAGCCCCAGCATTTT